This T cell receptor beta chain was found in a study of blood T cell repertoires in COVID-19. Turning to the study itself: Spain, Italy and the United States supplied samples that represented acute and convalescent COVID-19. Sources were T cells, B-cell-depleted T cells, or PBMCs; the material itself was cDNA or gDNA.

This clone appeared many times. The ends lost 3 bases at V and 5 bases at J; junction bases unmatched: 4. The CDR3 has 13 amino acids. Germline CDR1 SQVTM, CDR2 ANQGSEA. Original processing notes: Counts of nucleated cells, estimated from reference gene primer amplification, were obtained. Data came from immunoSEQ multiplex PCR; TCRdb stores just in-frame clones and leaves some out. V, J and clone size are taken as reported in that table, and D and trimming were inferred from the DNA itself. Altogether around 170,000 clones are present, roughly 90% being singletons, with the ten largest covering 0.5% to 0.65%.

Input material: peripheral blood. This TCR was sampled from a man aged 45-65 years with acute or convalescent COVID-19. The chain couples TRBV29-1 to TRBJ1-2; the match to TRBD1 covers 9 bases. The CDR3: CSVDPGTGYGYTF. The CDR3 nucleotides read TGCAGCGTTGACCCCGGGACAGGGTATGGCTACACCTTC.